The 27 T cell receptor beta chains given below trace back to one sample, sequenced in a study of blood T cell repertoires in COVID-19. The repertoire was sequenced with immunoSEQ multiplex PCR; TCRdb's copy has only in-frame clones and lacks some. The table lists about 220,000 clones, 70% to 85% of them singletons. The sample was PBMCs or T cells enriched from blood (not recorded which). These receptors originate from a middle-aged man who had recovered from COVID-19.

The gene calls are TRBV7-2 and TRBJ1-5; the D gene is possibly TRBD1 (6 bases). Germline V CDR1 and CDR2: SGHTA, FQGNSA. CDR3 size: 15 residues. Trimming removed 4 bases from V and 5 bases from J, with 15 bases in between. DNA of the CDR3: TGTGCCAGCAGCTATTCGCAGGGGTTCGATCAGCCCCAGCATTTT. This gives the protein CASSYSQGFDQPQHF.

The gene calls are TRBV5-6 and TRBJ2-7; 8 bases match TRBD2. Germline values: CDR1 SGHDT, CDR2 YYEEEE. This CDR3 is 16 amino acids long. V trimming: 4 bases; J trimming: 0 bases; junction bases outside the gene matches: 9. Written as DNA, the CDR3 is TGTGCCAGCAGCGAACCGGGCGCGGGGGGCTCCTACGAGCAGTACTTC. Protein product: CASSEPGAGGSYEQYF.

V and J are TRBV18 and TRBJ2-7; 14 bases are shared with TRBD2. The CDR3 is 15 amino acids. Looked up from germline, CDR1 is KGHSH and CDR2 is LQKENI. With V trimmed by 3 bases and J by 5 bases, 3 bases remained unmatched. This chain's CDR3 is CASSPGLAGANEQYF. CDR3 coding DNA: TGTGCCAGCTCACCGGGACTAGCGGGAGCCAACGAGCAGTACTTC. Using reference TRBV18 and TRBJ2-7 for the parts outside the CDR3, the full variable domain is NAGVMQNPRHLVRRRGQEARLRCSPMKGHSHVYWYRQLPEEGLKFMVYLQKENIIDESGMPKERFSAEFPKEGPSILRIQQVVRGDSAAYFCASSPGLAGANEQYFGPGTRLTVT.

The chain links TRBV5-1 to TRBJ1-2, with 7 bases matching TRBD1. Per the germline V gene, CDR1 is SGHRS and CDR2 is YFSETQ. The CDR3 extends over 15 amino acids. After removal of 1 base from V and 3 bases from J, the junction contained 6 bases not matched to a gene. This CDR3 reads CASSLWARGDYGYTF. CDR3 nucleotide sequence: TGCGCCAGCAGCTTGTGGGCCAGGGGGGACTATGGCTACACCTTC.

A note on this clone: The same CDR3 arises from other DNA sequences in this sample as well. The genes are TRBV5-1 and TRBJ1-1; D not certain. The CDR3 spans 14 residues. Between the trimmed V and J ends, which lost 0 bases and 1 base, there was a span of 7 bases. From germline, CDR1 is SGHRS and CDR2 YFSETQ. CDR3 residues: CASSLARGNTEAFF. The CDR3 nucleotides read TGCGCCAGCAGCTTGGCCCGGGGGAACACTGAAGCTTTCTTT.

This chain joins TRBV5-1 and TRBJ1-6; maybe TRBD1 (6 bases). From germline, CDR1 is SGHRS and CDR2 YFSETQ. Trimming removed 2 bases at V and 5 bases at J, with 11 bases between. The CDR3 contains 15 residues. The CDR3 region is CASSFRGSDNSPLHF. DNA for the CDR3: TGCGCCAGCAGCTTCAGGGGATCGGATAATTCACCCCTCCACTTT.

The chain uses TRBV2 and TRBJ1-4; TRBD1 is a possible D gene (5 bases). The CDR3 has 14 residues. Germline CDR1 and CDR2: SNHLY and FYNNEI. V lost 6 bases and J 5 bases, leaving 13 bases between the germline ends. The CDR3 DNA follows: TGTGCCAGCAGGGGGCTCAGCTCAAATGAAAAACTGTTTTTT. Protein product: CASRGLSSNEKLFF.

The rearrangement links TRBV11-2 to TRBJ2-7; 9 bases map to TRBD2. The CDR3 extends over 14 amino acids. Germline V lookup: CDR1 SGHAT, CDR2 FQNNGV. The junction had 11 bases not matched to a gene; V was cut back by 7 bases and J by 7 bases. The DNA of the CDR3 is TGTGCCAGCACCCTGACTAGCGGAGGGAATGAGCAGTACTTC. It specifies CASTLTSGGNEQYF.

The chain carries TRBV6-5 and TRBJ1-5; TRBD1 matches 7 bases. V was clipped by 6 bases and J by 5 bases; unmatched bases: 4. CDR1 is MNHEY and CDR2 is SVGAGI in the germline V gene. This CDR3 is built from 13 residues. The CDR3 DNA reads TGTGCCAGCAGGACAGGGTTGGATCAGCCCCAGCATTTT. It codes for CASRTGLDQPQHF.

This rearrangement joins TRBV14 to TRBJ1-2, with 7 positions matching TRBD1. Germline V gene lookup returns CDR1 SGHDN and CDR2 FVKESK. V shed 6 bases, J shed 4 bases, and the junction held 8 bases outside the gene matches. The CDR3 runs 14 residues. The CDR3 here is CASRNITGVYGYTF. DNA for the CDR3: TGTGCCAGCAGAAACATCACAGGGGTCTATGGCTACACCTTC.

The chain employs TRBV4-1 and TRBJ2-1; 12 nucleotides line up with TRBD2. V was clipped by 4 bases and J by 6 bases; unmatched bases: 7. The CDR3 runs to 16 residues. Germline CDR1 MGHRA, CDR2 YSYEKL. This chain's CDR3 is CASSLNPSGRANEQFF. DNA for the CDR3: TGCGCCAGCAGCCTGAATCCTAGCGGGAGGGCCAATGAGCAGTTCTTC.

This clone was counted a few times. At one end, the junction sequence differs from germline, possibly due to a read error. This rearrangement joins TRBV4-2 to TRBJ2-2, with D perhaps TRBD2 (5 bases). Germline V lookup: CDR1 LGHNA, CDR2 YNFKEQ. The CDR3 extends over 11 amino acids. The CDR3 here is CASTGGGELFF. As DNA, the CDR3 is TGCGCCAGCACCGGAGGCGGGGAGCTGTTTTTT.

V and J are TRBV2 and TRBJ1-4, with TRBD1 as a possible D gene (6 bases). The V end was cut by 7 bases, the J end by 0 bases, with 12 bases between. The CDR3 extends over 15 amino acids. Germline lookup yields CDR1 SNHLY and CDR2 FYNNEI. CDR3 amino acids: CASTLTGATNEKLFF. The CDR3, as DNA: TGTGCCAGCACCCTGACAGGCGCAACTAATGAAAAACTGTTTTTT.

V gene TRBV5-6 combines with J gene TRBJ2-3; the D is unclear. Looked up from germline, CDR1 is SGHDT and CDR2 is YYEEEE. The CDR3 totals 18 residues. With 2 bases removed from V and 6 bases from J, the gap between germline ends came to 25 bases. In DNA, the CDR3 is TGTGCCAGCAGCTTCTCCTTGGCCAATACTCAAGCGAGGGATACGCAGTATTTT. As protein: CASSFSLANTQARDTQYF.

V usage is TRBV27 and J usage is TRBJ2-7; 10 nucleotides line up with TRBD1. This CDR3 contains 17 residues. Germline values: CDR1 MNHEY, CDR2 SMNVEV (reference sequence). V gave up 3 bases and J gave up 2 bases; unmatched junction bases: 10. The CDR3 here is CASSFEAWGQGPYEQYF. CDR3 DNA: TGTGCCAGCAGTTTTGAGGCGTGGGGACAGGGGCCCTACGAGCAGTACTTC.

As DNA, the CDR3 is TGTGCCAGCAGCTTTTCTAGCGGGGGGGTAAAAGAGACCCAGTACTTC. Translation gives CASSFSSGGVKETQYF. The chain uses TRBV5-4 and TRBJ2-5, with TRBD2 matching 12 bases. CDR3 length equals 16 residues. Germline CDR1 SGHNT, CDR2 YYREEE (reference sequence). Losses at the gene ends were 2 bases for V and 3 bases for J; bases not matched to a gene: 5.

The chain links TRBV7-9 to TRBJ2-3; D may be TRBD1 (7 bases). This CDR3 region has 15 residues. V lost 5 bases, J lost 1 base, and 13 bases lay in between. Germline lookup yields CDR1 SEHNR and CDR2 FQNEAQ (reference sequence). CDR3 DNA: TGTGCCAGCAGCCCAGGGGGGACGGGCACAGATACGCAGTATTTT. This sequence encodes CASSPGGTGTDTQYF. Full variable domain (missing parts from reference TRBV7-9 and TRBJ2-3): DTGVSQNPRHKITKRGQNVTFRCDPISEHNRLYWYRQTLGQGPEFLTYFQNEAQLEKSRLLSDRFSAERPKGSFSTLEIQRTEQGDSAMYLCASSPGGTGTDTQYFGPGTRLTVL.

The rearrangement joins TRBV24-1 to TRBJ2-1; 7 bases line up with TRBD1. This CDR3 comprises 15 residues. The J segment lost 4 bases and the V segment lost 7 bases, leaving 9 bases of the junction unmatched. Germline CDR1 and CDR2: KGHDR and SFDVKD. CDR3 DNA: TGTGCCACCAGCGCCGGGACAGCTCCTTACAATGAGCAGTTCTTC. Residues: CATSAGTAPYNEQFF.

This clone showed up just a few times. The chain links TRBV18 to TRBJ1-1; tentatively, D is TRBD1 (6 bases). Trimming took off 4 bases at V and 5 bases at J, with 17 bases between the two ends. In germline, CDR1 is KGHSH, CDR2 LQKENI. The CDR3 runs 15 residues. The CDR3 DNA reads TGTGCCAGCTCACTTTCCTCCGCAGGGGAGACTGAAGCTTTCTTT. Its translation: CASSLSSAGETEAFF.

The chain recombines TRBV18 with TRBJ2-6; weak D call: TRBD2 (6 bases). This CDR3 region has 16 residues. From germline, CDR1 is KGHSH and CDR2 LQKENI. The V end was cut by 1 base, the J end by 2 bases, with 9 bases between. The CDR3 protein is CASSPRRGTGANVLTF. CDR3 sequence (DNA): TGTGCCAGCTCACCACGGCGGGGTACTGGGGCCAACGTCCTGACTTTC.

The chain employs TRBV21-1 and TRBJ1-6; the table's D gene call, TRBD1, was not cross checked with the DNA. TRBV21-1 is a pseudogene. The CDR3 has 15 amino acids. The CDR3 sequence: CASSKARTDNSPLHF. CDR3 nucleotides: TGTGCCAGCAGCAAAGCCCGGACAGATAATTCACCCCTCCACTTT.

A single count supports this clone. The chain links TRBV18 to TRBJ1-1, with TRBD1 matching over 8 bases. Germline V gives CDR1 KGHSH, CDR2 LQKENI. This CDR3 is 16 amino acids long. Trimming at V came to 3 bases and at J to 3 bases, leaving 9 bases not matched to a gene. The CDR3 loop is CASSPRARGLDTEAFF. The CDR3 DNA follows: TGTGCCAGCTCACCTAGGGCCAGGGGGCTCGACACTGAAGCTTTCTTT.

This chain connects TRBV29-1 to TRBJ1-1; D gene ambiguous. The CDR3 is made up of 14 amino acids. Germline V gene sequence: CDR1 SQVTM, CDR2 ANQGSEA. Trimming left V 4 bases short and J 0 bases short, with 12 bases between. The DNA for the CDR3 is TGCAGCGTTGTATTCCAGGTAATGAACACTGAAGCTTTCTTT. Its translation: CSVVFQVMNTEAFF.

This chain uses TRBV28 with TRBJ2-7, with 9 bases fitting TRBD1. Losses at the gene ends were 5 bases for V and 9 bases for J; bases not matched to a gene: 20. Germline assignment: CDR1 MDHEN and CDR2 SYDVKM. The CDR3 is 17 residues long. In nucleotides, the CDR3 is TGTGCCAGCAGTACCTCCGGGACAGGGTACCCACTACGATTGCAGTACTTC. This codes for CASSTSGTGYPLRLQYF.

The chain joins TRBV15 to TRBJ1-6; no clear D gene. Germline lookup yields CDR1 LNHNV and CDR2 YYDKDF (reference sequence). Deletions cut 4 bases from V and 0 bases from J, with 25 bases between. The CDR3 is 21 residues long. The CDR3 DNA is TGTGCCACCAGCACAGACATCACCCGGCCCGGGGAGAGCTCCTATAATTCACCCCTCCACTTT. Translation: CATSTDITRPGESSYNSPLHF.

This clone was observed a few times. The genes are TRBV15 and TRBJ2-5; 8 nucleotides match TRBD2. V lost 1 base and J lost 5; bases outside the gene matches: 9. The CDR3 loop spans 16 amino acids. Germline lookup yields CDR1 LNHNV and CDR2 YYDKDF (reference sequence). The CDR3: CATSRGIAGGKETQYF. In DNA form, the CDR3 reads TGTGCCACCAGCAGAGGTATTGCGGGGGGCAAGGAGACCCAGTACTTC.

V gene TRBV13 combines with J gene TRBJ2-1, with D possibly matching TRBD2 (6 bases). The V gene lost 5 bases and the J gene lost 10 bases, with 12 bases spanning the gap. This CDR3 is 12 amino acids long. Germline V CDR1 and CDR2: PRHDT, FYEKMQ (reference sequence). For the CDR3, the DNA is TGTGCCAGCAGCACTAGAGGAGGGGAGCAGTTCTTC. Amino acid sequence: CASSTRGGEQFF.